The TCR beta chain described here comes from a study of CD8 T cells in Susac syndrome. J gave up 4 bases and V 3 bases, and 8 bases lay outside the gene matches. CDR3 length: 16 residues. CDR1 is LGHDT and CDR2 is YNNKEL in the germline V gene (reference sequence). A quantity of roughly 0.5 to 1 ug RNA underwent reverse transcription using random hexamers. The CDR3 of TCR beta was amplified by immunoSEQ multiplex PCR across 54 Vbeta and 13 Jbeta. TCRdb reanalysed the immunoSEQ multiplex PCR reads using MiXCR and keeps one entry per CDR3 protein. The profile shows roughly 330,000 distinct CDR3 sequences, about 91% of them singletons. Sequencing of TCR beta was carried out in blood CD8+ and CD4+ T cells. Negative isolation was used for CD8+ and CD4+ T cells, and FACS enrichment was applied to TEMRA cells.

V gene TRBV3-1 combines with J gene TRBJ1-4, with 7 positions matching TRBD1. The sequence was collected from a human donor with multiple sclerosis. Source material: CD4+ T cells from PBMCs. CDR3 coding DNA: TGTGCCAGCAGCCAGGGCCCGGGACAGAGTAATGAAAAACTGTTTTTT. This translates into CASSQGPGQSNEKLFF.